These 31 T cell receptor beta chains originate from one sample sequenced in a study of a mutant IDH1 vaccine in newly diagnosed glioma (dated by TCRdb to 2020 to 2022). Their antigens remain unidentified. The method was the immunoSEQ multiplex PCR assay. TCRdb obtained this table from immuneACCESS and retained in-frame rearrangements with V and J assigned. These tables miss some clones; where compared with another copy, unresolved V genes account for less than half of the shortfall, and the remainder is unexplained. The sample yields about 26,000 clones; approximately 79% were counted once. The ten largest clones add up to 7.2% of the sample. The time point tag for this specimen amounts to: week 5, during vaccination. Each vaccine dose, consisting of 300 ug of a 20-mer mutant IDH1 peptide in Montanide, was administered subcutaneously with topical imiquimod. Sample: PBMCs, taken from a glioma patient whose treatment included an IDH1 peptide vaccine. These TCRs come from a middle-aged man with glioma. Some clones in this sample may be carry-over from other donors' samples.

The chain recombines TRBV6-6 with TRBJ2-6, with D uncertain. Trimming pared 2 bases from V and 0 bases from J, leaving 8 bases between. The CDR3 loop spans 16 amino acids. Per the germline V gene, CDR1 is MNHNY and CDR2 is SVGAGI (reference sequence). The CDR3 spells CASSYPSPSGANVLTF. The CDR3 DNA is TGTGCCAGCAGTTACCCTTCACCCTCTGGGGCCAACGTCCTGACTTTC.

This clone was found a few times. DNA of the CDR3: TGCGCCAGCAGCTTGGGCTACACTGAAGCTTTCTTT. Protein product: CASSLGYTEAFF. This chain uses TRBV5-1 with TRBJ1-1; no definite D call. The germline V gene has CDR1 SGHRS and CDR2 YFSETQ. V lost 0 bases to trimming and J lost 3 bases, with 3 bases between them. The CDR3 is 12 amino acids.

The V gene is TRBV6-6, the J gene TRBJ2-4; D ambiguous. Trimming pared 4 bases from V and 8 bases from J, leaving 21 bases between. The CDR3 sequence is 16 residues long. The V gene's germline CDR1 is MNHNY and CDR2 SVGAGI (reference sequence). As DNA, the CDR3 is TGTGCCAGCAGTTCGCATGGCCGACGAAGAACGGACATTCAGTACTTC. Residues: CASSSHGRRRTDIQYF.

The chain employs TRBV27 and TRBJ2-7; D remains ambiguous. In germline, CDR1 is MNHEY, CDR2 SMNVEV (reference sequence). V was cut by 1 base and J by 2 bases, with 9 bases left in between. The CDR3 has 14 amino acids. The CDR3 DNA is TGTGCCAGCAGTTTATTTACCCCGACCTACGAGCAGTACTTC. Its translation is CASSLFTPTYEQYF.

The rearrangement uses TRBV5-6 and TRBJ1-4; 7 bases are a match to TRBD1. Germline-derived CDR1 and CDR2 are SGHDT and YYEEEE. V lost 0 bases and J lost 4; bases outside the gene matches: 9. This CDR3 is built from 17 residues. The CDR3 nucleotides read TGTGCCAGCAGCTTGGCTGGTAAGGACAGGTTTAATGAAAAACTGTTTTTT. It yields the protein CASSLAGKDRFNEKLFF.

The chain carries TRBV19 and TRBJ1-2; TRBD1 aligns across 9 bases. The J segment lost 3 bases and the V segment lost 3 bases, leaving 11 bases of the junction unmatched. There are 17 residues in the CDR3. CDR1 is LNHDA, CDR2 SQIVND, per germline (reference sequence). The CDR3 sequence is CASSIRTGVSLDYGYTF. CDR3 coding DNA: TGTGCCAGTAGTATTCGGACAGGGGTCAGTCTTGACTATGGCTACACCTTC. Full variable domain (remainder filled in from reference TRBV19 and TRBJ1-2): DGGITQSPKYLFRKEGQNVTLSCEQNLNHDAMYWYRQDPGQGLRLIYYSQIVNDFQKGDIAEGYSVSREKKESFPLTVTSAQKNPTAFYLCASSIRTGVSLDYGYTFGSGTRLTVV.

This clone appeared once. The V and J genes are TRBV30 and TRBJ1-5; D is undetermined. Per the germline V gene, CDR1 is GTSNPN and CDR2 is SVGIG (reference sequence). The germline V and J ends were trimmed by 0 bases and 2 bases, with 5 bases remaining between them. CDR3 length equals 13 residues. The CDR3 loop is CAWSVRGNQPQHF. Written as DNA, the CDR3 is TGTGCCTGGAGTGTAAGGGGCAATCAGCCCCAGCATTTT.

This chain connects TRBV2 to TRBJ1-1; TRBD1 matches at 7 bases. The CDR3 extends over 13 amino acids. V lost 6 bases, J lost 4 bases, and 5 bases stayed unmatched. CDR1 is SNHLY and CDR2 is FYNNEI in the germline V gene. The CDR3 nucleotides are TGTGCCAGCAGGCTATCAGGGGGCACTGAAGCTTTCTTT. Protein product: CASRLSGGTEAFF.

J is TRBJ2-7 and V is TRBV6-1; no definite D call. Trimming removed 4 bases from V and 2 bases from J, with 3 bases in between. This CDR3 contains 11 residues. Germline V gene sequence: CDR1 MNHNS, CDR2 SASEGT. The CDR3 reads CASSGTYEQYF. As DNA, the CDR3 is TGTGCCAGCAGTGGAACCTACGAGCAGTACTTC.

The genes are TRBV9 and TRBJ2-2; D tentatively reads TRBD1 or TRBD2 (5 bases each). This CDR3 is 15 amino acids long. Germline values: CDR1 SGDLS, CDR2 YYNGEE. V shed 6 bases and J shed 0 bases, with 12 bases lying between them. CDR3 DNA sequence: TGTGCCAGCACTGGGGGATCGGCGAACACCGGGGAGCTGTTTTTT. Protein: CASTGGSANTGELFF.

The CDR3, as DNA: TGTGCCAGCAGCACGGACGGGACCTACGAGCAGTACTTC. Translated: CASSTDGTYEQYF. The V and J genes are TRBV7-9 and TRBJ2-7; maybe TRBD2 (5 bases). The germline gives CDR1 SEHNR, CDR2 FQNEAQ (reference sequence). This CDR3 has 13 residues. V dropped 5 bases and J dropped 2 bases, with 10 bases sitting between them.

The chain uses TRBV11-1 and TRBJ2-5; D remains unclear. The V end lost 3 bases, the J end lost 4 bases, and 3 bases lay between the germline ends. Germline CDR1 is SGHAT and CDR2 is FQDESV (reference sequence). The CDR3 runs 11 residues. CDR3 protein: CASSFAETQYF. The CDR3 nucleotides read TGTGCCAGCAGCTTCGCAGAGACCCAGTACTTC.

J is TRBJ1-3 and V is TRBV6-5, with unresolved D. The CDR3 has 16 amino acids. Trimming left V 2 bases short and J 0 bases short, with 11 bases between. The V gene's germline CDR1 is MNHEY and CDR2 SVGAGI. In DNA form, the CDR3 reads TGTGCCAGCAGTTACCGGCGGGGAGGCTCTGGAAACACCATATATTTT. It yields the protein CASSYRRGGSGNTIYF.

The chain couples TRBV6-4 to TRBJ2-7, with a weak D call TRBD1 (5 bases). From germline, CDR1 is MRHNA and CDR2 SNTAGT. V was clipped by 5 bases and J by 6 bases, with 20 bases between them. This CDR3 has 15 residues. The CDR3 is CASSPAPKGISEQYF. DNA of the CDR3: TGTGCCAGCAGTCCCGCCCCGAAGGGGATCTCCGAGCAGTACTTC.

V gene TRBV18 combines with J gene TRBJ2-1, with unresolved D. Trimming cost V 1 base and J 10 bases, with 14 bases left between them. The CDR3 has 14 amino acids. CDR1 is KGHSH and CDR2 is LQKENI in the germline V gene. CDR3 residues: CASSPRTSPLEQFF. In nucleotides, the CDR3 is TGTGCCAGCTCACCACGAACTTCCCCTCTGGAGCAGTTCTTC.

This sequence joins TRBV30 and TRBJ1-1; 10 nucleotides match TRBD1. Trimming took 3 bases from V and 3 from J; bases not matched to a gene: 10. Germline CDR1 GTSNPN, CDR2 SVGIG (reference sequence). The CDR3 contains 16 residues. The CDR3 DNA reads TGTGCCTGGAGCCCCGCGACAGGGGGCTGGGACACTGAAGCTTTCTTT. Residues: CAWSPATGGWDTEAFF.

The chain recombines TRBV7-9 with TRBJ1-1; D is perhaps TRBD1 (6 bases). V was trimmed by 2 bases and J by 6 bases, leaving 13 bases between them. From germline, CDR1 is SEHNR and CDR2 FQNEAQ (reference sequence). The CDR3 has 14 amino acids. CDR3 sequence: CASSLSIQGSEAFF. CDR3 in DNA: TGTGCCAGCAGCTTATCAATCCAGGGGTCTGAAGCTTTCTTT. Full variable domain (rest looked up from reference TRBV7-9 and TRBJ1-1): DTGVSQNPRHKITKRGQNVTFRCDPISEHNRLYWYRQTLGQGPEFLTYFQNEAQLEKSRLLSDRFSAERPKGSFSTLEIQRTEQGDSAMYLCASSLSIQGSEAFFGQGTRLTVV.

The chain joins TRBV6-5 to TRBJ1-5; unclear D gene. Germline assignment: CDR1 MNHEY and CDR2 SVGAGI. The CDR3 spans 15 residues. Between the trimmed V and J ends, which lost 5 bases and 0 bases, there was a span of 11 bases. The CDR3 region has the DNA TGTGCCAGCAGTAACAGCTTTAATAGCAATCAGCCCCAGCATTTT. This translates into CASSNSFNSNQPQHF.

The chain has TRBV11-2 and TRBJ1-6; D gene uncertain. CDR1 and CDR2 (germline): SGHAT, FQNNGV. The CDR3 has 18 residues. Trimming took 1 base from V and 0 from J, leaving 13 bases between them. In DNA, the CDR3 is TGTGCCAGCAGCTTAGTTGGGTATGGAAGCTCCTATAATTCACCCCTCCACTTT. This translates into CASSLVGYGSSYNSPLHF.

The chain recombines TRBV30 with TRBJ1-4; D is ambiguous. Germline-derived CDR1 and CDR2 are GTSNPN and SVGIG (reference sequence). With 5 bases removed from V and 4 bases from J, the gap between germline ends came to 14 bases. The CDR3 runs 14 residues. The CDR3 DNA sequence: TGTGCCTGGGCCAGACCCCTTAGTAATGAAAAACTGTTTTTT. Its protein product is CAWARPLSNEKLFF.

This clone was seen only once. The V and J genes are TRBV18 and TRBJ2-7; TRBD1 might be the D (5 bases). Trimming pared 2 bases from V and 2 bases from J, leaving 10 bases between. The CDR3 consists of 14 residues. CDR1 and CDR2 from the germline V gene are KGHSH and LQKENI. In DNA, the CDR3 is TGTGCCAGCTCACCAGAGCACAGGACCTACGAGCAGTACTTC. Residues: CASSPEHRTYEQYF.

The gene calls are TRBV9 and TRBJ2-7, with a tentative D call TRBD2 (6 bases). CDR3 size: 13 residues. V lost 2 bases to trimming and J lost 6 bases, with 12 bases between them. In germline, CDR1 is SGDLS, CDR2 YYNGEE. CDR3 residues: CASSVPGVSEQYF. In DNA, the CDR3 is TGTGCCAGCAGCGTGCCGGGGGTGAGCGAGCAGTACTTC.

CDR3 bases: TGTGCCAGCAGCTTAATTGGGACTAGCTCCTACGAGCAGTACTTC. Its protein is CASSLIGTSSYEQYF. The genes are TRBV11-2 and TRBJ2-7; TRBD2 agrees at 8 bases. Germline V gene sequence: CDR1 SGHAT, CDR2 FQNNGV. Trimming at V came to 2 bases and at J to 0 bases, leaving 3 bases not matched to a gene. The CDR3 has 15 residues.

The chain combines TRBV4-3 with TRBJ2-5; the D gene is possibly TRBD2 (6 bases). V lost 0 bases, J lost 13 bases, and 15 bases lay in between. There are 13 residues in the CDR3. CDR1 and CDR2 (germline): LGHNA, YSLEER. CDR3 loop: CASSQDLGGRWYF. CDR3 DNA: TGCGCCAGCAGCCAAGATCTTGGAGGGAGGTGGTACTTC.

This chain connects TRBV18 to TRBJ2-2; D call uncertain. This CDR3 has 15 amino acids. The germline CDR1 and CDR2 sequences are KGHSH and LQKENI. Trimming cost V 2 bases and J 3 bases, with 10 bases left between them. CDR3 loop: CASSPVVLDTGELFF. CDR3 in DNA: TGTGCCAGCTCACCAGTCGTGTTGGACACCGGGGAGCTGTTTTTT.

This clone came up a few times. The chain is built from TRBV19 and TRBJ2-6; no firm D call. Trimming pared 7 bases from V and 0 bases from J, leaving 10 bases between. Germline V gene data show CDR1 as LNHDA and CDR2 as SQIVND (reference sequence). The CDR3 spans 15 residues. The CDR3 coding sequence is TGTGCCAGTACCTCCAGGAACTCTGGGGCCAACGTCCTGACTTTC. Protein sequence: CASTSRNSGANVLTF.

The gene calls are TRBV27 and TRBJ1-1; D is possibly TRBD1 (5 bases). Germline CDR1 is MNHEY and CDR2 is SMNVEV (reference sequence). The CDR3 covers 14 residues. With 3 bases removed from V and 4 bases from J, the gap between germline ends came to 12 bases. CDR3 amino acids: CASSFHKGTTEAFF. CDR3 coding DNA: TGTGCCAGCAGTTTCCATAAGGGGACCACTGAAGCTTTCTTT.

The chain recombines TRBV25-1 with TRBJ1-1, with D unresolved. Germline lookup yields CDR1 MGHDK and CDR2 SYGVNS. Trimming pared 8 bases from V and 1 base from J, leaving 8 bases between. The CDR3 runs to 12 residues. CDR3 DNA sequence: TGTGCCAGCCGACGAGGGAACACTGAAGCTTTCTTT. Amino acids: CASRRGNTEAFF.

In this sample, this clone turned up a few times. Mismatch with germline at one junction end may stem from a read error. The V call is TRBV4-1, the J call TRBJ1-2; D call uncertain. This CDR3 contains 15 residues. Looked up from germline, CDR1 is MGHRA and CDR2 is YSYEKL. The CDR3 loop reads CASSPNAQGNCGYTF. In DNA, the CDR3 is TGCGCCAGCAGCCCTAATGCCCAAGGTAACTGTGGCTACACCTTC.

The CDR3 DNA reads TGTGCCAGCAGTTACGGGTCAGCCGAAGCTTTCTTT. It codes for CASSYGSAEAFF. The gene calls are TRBV6-5 and TRBJ1-1; D unclear. The CDR3 length is 12 residues. Germline CDR1 and CDR2: MNHEY and SVGAGI. V lost 2 bases and J lost 8, with 9 bases in between.

This chain uses TRBV10-3 with TRBJ1-5; TRBD1 might be the D (5 bases). CDR1 ENHRY and CDR2 SYGVKD come from the germline V gene. The CDR3 spans 14 residues. V was cut by 6 bases and J by 4 bases, with 13 bases left in between. The CDR3, as DNA: TGTGCCATCAGCGAAACCGACAGAAATCAGCCCCAGCATTTT. Translated, it gives CAISETDRNQPQHF.